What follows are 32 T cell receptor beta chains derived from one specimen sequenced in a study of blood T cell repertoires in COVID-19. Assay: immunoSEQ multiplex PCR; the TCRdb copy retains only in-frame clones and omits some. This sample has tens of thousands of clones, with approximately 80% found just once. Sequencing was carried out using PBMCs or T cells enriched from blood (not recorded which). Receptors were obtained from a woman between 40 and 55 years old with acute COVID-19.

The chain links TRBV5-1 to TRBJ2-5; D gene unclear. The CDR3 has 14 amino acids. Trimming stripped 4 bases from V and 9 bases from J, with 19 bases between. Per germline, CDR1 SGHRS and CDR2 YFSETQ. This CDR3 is CASSVDGLVVAQYF. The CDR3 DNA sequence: TGCGCCAGCAGCGTGGACGGTCTGGTGGTGGCCCAGTACTTC. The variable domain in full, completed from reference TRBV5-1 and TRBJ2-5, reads KAGVTQTPRYLIKTRGQQVTLSCSPISGHRSVSWYQQTPGQGLQFLFEYFSETQRNKGNFPGRFSGRQFSNSRSEMNVSTLELGDSALYLCASSVDGLVVAQYFGPGTRLLVL.

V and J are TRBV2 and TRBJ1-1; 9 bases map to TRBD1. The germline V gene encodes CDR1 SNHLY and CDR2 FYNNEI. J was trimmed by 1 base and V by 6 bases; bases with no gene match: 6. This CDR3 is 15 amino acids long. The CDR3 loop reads CASRGAGQGNTEAFF. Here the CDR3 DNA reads TGTGCCAGCAGAGGTGCGGGACAGGGGAACACTGAAGCTTTCTTT.

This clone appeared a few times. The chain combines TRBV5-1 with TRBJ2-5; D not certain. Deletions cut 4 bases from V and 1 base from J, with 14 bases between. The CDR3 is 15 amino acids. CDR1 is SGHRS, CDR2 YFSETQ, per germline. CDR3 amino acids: CASSALTGTQETQYF. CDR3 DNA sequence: TGCGCCAGCAGCGCGCTGACTGGCACCCAAGAGACCCAGTACTTC.

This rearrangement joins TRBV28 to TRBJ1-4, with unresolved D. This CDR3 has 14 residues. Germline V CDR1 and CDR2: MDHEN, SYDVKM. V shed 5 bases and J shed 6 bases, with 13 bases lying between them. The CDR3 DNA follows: TGTGCCAGCAGTCCCCGGGATTGGGATGAAAAACTGTTTTTT. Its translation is CASSPRDWDEKLFF.

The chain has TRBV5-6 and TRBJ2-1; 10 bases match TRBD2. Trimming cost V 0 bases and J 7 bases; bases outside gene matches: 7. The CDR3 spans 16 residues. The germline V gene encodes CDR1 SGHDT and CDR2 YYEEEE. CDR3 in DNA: TGTGCCAGCAGCTTGGTGGCTAGCGGGAGAAAAAATGAGCAGTTCTTC. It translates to CASSLVASGRKNEQFF.

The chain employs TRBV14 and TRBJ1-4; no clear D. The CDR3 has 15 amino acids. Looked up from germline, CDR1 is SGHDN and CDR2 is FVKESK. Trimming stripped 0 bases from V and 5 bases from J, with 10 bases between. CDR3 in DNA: TGTGCCAGCAGCCAAGATCGCGGCAACAATGAAAAACTGTTTTTT. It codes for CASSQDRGNNEKLFF.

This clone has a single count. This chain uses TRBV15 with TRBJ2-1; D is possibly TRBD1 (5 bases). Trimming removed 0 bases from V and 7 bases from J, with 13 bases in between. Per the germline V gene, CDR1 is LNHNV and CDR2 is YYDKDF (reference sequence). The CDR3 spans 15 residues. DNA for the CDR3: TGTGCCACCAGCAGAGACAGGGTCCCAGGGAATGAGCAGTTCTTC. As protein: CATSRDRVPGNEQFF. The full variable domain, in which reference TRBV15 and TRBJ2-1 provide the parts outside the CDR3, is DAMVIQNPRYQVTQFGKPVTLSCSQTLNHNVMYWYQQKSSQAPKLLFHYYDKDFNNEADTPDNFQSRRPNTSFCFLDIRSPGLGDTAMYLCATSRDRVPGNEQFFGPGTRLTVL.

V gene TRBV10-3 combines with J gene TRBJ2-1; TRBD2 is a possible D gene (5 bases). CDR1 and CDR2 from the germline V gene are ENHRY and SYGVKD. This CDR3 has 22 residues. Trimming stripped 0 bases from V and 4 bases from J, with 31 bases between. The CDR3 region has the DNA TGTGCCATCAGTGAGTCGTTGGGTTTCTTGGGGAGTGGCAACAAGAATTACAATGAGCAGTTCTTC. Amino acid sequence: CAISESLGFLGSGNKNYNEQFF.

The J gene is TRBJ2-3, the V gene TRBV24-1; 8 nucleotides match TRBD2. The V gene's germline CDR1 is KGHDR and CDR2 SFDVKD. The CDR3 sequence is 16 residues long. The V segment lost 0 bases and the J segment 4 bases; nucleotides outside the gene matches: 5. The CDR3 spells CATSDLRRGVADTQYF. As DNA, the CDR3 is TGTGCCACCAGTGATTTGAGGCGGGGGGTGGCAGATACGCAGTATTTT.

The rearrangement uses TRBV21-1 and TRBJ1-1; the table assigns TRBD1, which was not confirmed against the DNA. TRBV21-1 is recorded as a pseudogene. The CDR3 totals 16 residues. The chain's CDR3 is CASSAGQGLMNTEAFF. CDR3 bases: TGTGCCAGCAGCGCAGGACAGGGCCTTATGAACACTGAAGCTTTCTTT.

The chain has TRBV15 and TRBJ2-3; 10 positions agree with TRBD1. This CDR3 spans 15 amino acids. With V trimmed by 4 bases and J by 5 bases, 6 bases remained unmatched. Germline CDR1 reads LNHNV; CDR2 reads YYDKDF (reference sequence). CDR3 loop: CATSTGQGVIDTQYF. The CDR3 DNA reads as TGTGCCACCAGCACTGGACAGGGGGTGATAGATACGCAGTATTTT.

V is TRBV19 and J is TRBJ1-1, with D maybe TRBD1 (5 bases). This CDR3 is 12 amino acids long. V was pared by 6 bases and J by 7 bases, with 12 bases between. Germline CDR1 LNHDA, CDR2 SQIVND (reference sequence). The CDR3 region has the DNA TGTGCCAGTAGCTTGGGGGAGGATGAAGCTTTCTTT. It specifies CASSLGEDEAFF.

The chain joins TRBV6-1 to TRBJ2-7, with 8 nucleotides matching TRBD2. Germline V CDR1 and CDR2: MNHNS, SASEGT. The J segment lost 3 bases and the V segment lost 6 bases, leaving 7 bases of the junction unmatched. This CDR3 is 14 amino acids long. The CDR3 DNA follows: TGTGCCAGCAGCATGGGACTAGGAATCTACGAGCAGTACTTC. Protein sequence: CASSMGLGIYEQYF.

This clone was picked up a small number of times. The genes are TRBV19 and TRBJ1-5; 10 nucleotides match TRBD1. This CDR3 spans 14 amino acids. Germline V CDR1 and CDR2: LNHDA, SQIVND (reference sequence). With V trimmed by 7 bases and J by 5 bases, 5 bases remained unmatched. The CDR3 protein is CASTPGQGYQPQHF. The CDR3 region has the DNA TGTGCCAGTACACCGGGACAGGGGTATCAGCCCCAGCATTTT. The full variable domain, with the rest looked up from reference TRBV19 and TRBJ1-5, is DGGITQSPKYLFRKEGQNVTLSCEQNLNHDAMYWYRQDPGQGLRLIYYSQIVNDFQKGDIAEGYSVSREKKESFPLTVTSAQKNPTAFYLCASTPGQGYQPQHFGDGTRLSIL.

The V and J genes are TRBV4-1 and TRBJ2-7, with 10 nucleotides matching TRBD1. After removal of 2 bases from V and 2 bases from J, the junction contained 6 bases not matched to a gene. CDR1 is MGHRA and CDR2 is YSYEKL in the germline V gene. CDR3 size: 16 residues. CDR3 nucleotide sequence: TGCGCCAGCAGCCAAAGGAGTGGGACAGGGGCCTACGAGCAGTACTTC. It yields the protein CASSQRSGTGAYEQYF.

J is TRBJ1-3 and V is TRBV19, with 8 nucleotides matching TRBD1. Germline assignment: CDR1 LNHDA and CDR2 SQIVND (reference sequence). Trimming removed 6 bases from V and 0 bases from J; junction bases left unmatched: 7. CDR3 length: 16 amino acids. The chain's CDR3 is CASRPGQATSGNTIYF. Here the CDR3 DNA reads TGTGCCAGTAGGCCGGGACAGGCGACCTCTGGAAACACCATATATTTT.

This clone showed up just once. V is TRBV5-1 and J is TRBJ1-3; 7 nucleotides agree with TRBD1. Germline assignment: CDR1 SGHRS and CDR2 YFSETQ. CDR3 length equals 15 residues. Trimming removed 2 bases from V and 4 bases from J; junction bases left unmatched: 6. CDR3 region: CASSFDTGEGNTIYF. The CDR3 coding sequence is TGCGCCAGCAGCTTCGATACAGGGGAGGGAAACACCATATATTTT. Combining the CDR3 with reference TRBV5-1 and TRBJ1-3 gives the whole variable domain KAGVTQTPRYLIKTRGQQVTLSCSPISGHRSVSWYQQTPGQGLQFLFEYFSETQRNKGNFPGRFSGRQFSNSRSEMNVSTLELGDSALYLCASSFDTGEGNTIYFGEGSWLTVV.

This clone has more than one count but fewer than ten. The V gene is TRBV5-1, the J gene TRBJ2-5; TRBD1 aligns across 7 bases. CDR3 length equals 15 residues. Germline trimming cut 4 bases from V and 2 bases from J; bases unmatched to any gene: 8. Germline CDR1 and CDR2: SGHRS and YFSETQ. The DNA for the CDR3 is TGCGCCAGCAGCATCGGACAGGCCGGACAAGAGACCCAGTACTTC. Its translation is CASSIGQAGQETQYF.

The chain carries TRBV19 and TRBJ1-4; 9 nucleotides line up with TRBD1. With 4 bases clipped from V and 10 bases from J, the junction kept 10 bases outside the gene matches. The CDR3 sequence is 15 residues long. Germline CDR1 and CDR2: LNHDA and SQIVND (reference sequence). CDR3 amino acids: CASSTPGTGLRKLFF. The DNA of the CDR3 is TGTGCCAGTAGTACCCCCGGGACAGGGTTGAGAAAACTGTTTTTT. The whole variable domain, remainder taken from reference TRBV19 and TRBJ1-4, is DGGITQSPKYLFRKEGQNVTLSCEQNLNHDAMYWYRQDPGQGLRLIYYSQIVNDFQKGDIAEGYSVSREKKESFPLTVTSAQKNPTAFYLCASSTPGTGLRKLFFGSGTQLSVL.

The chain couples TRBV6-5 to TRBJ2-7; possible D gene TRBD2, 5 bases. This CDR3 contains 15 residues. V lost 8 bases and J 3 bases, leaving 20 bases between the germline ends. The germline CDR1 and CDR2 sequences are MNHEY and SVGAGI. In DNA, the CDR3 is TGTGCCAGCTCCTCCTCCCCGGAGGCCCTCTACGAGCAGTACGTC. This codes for CASSSSPEALYEQYV.

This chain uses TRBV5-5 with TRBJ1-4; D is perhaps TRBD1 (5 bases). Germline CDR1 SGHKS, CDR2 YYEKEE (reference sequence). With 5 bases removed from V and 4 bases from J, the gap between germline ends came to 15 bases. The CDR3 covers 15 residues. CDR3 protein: CASSRGSGGNEKLFF. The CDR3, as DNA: TGTGCCAGCAGTCGCGGAAGCGGGGGTAATGAAAAACTGTTTTTT.

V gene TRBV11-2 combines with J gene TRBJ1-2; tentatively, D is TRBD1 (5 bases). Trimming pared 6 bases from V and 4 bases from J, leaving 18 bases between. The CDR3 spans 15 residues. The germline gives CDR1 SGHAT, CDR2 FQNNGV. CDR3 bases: TGTGCCAGCAGTCAAAATTCAGGGTCGGCCTATGGCTACACCTTC. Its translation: CASSQNSGSAYGYTF.

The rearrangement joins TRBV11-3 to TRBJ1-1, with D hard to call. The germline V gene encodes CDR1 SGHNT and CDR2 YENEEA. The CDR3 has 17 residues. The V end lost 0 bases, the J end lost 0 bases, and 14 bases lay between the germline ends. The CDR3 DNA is TGTGCCAGCAGCTTAGATCCTCAGACATTCATGAACACTGAAGCTTTCTTT. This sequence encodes CASSLDPQTFMNTEAFF.

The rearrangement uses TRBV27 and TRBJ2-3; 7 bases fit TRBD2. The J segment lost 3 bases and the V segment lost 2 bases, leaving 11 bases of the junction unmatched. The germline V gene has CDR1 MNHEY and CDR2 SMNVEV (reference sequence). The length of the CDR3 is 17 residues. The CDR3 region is CASSLRLPIGRTDTQYF. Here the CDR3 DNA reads TGTGCCAGCAGTTTACGCCTCCCCATCGGGAGGACAGATACGCAGTATTTT.

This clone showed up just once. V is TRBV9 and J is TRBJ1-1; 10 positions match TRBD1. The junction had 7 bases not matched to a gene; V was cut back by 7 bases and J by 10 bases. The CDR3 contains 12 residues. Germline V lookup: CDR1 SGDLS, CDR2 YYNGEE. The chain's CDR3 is CASARDRGLAFF. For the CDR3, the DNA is TGTGCCAGCGCTCGGGACAGGGGTTTAGCTTTCTTT. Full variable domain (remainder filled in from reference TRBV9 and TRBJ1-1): DSGVTQTPKHLITATGQRVTLRCSPRSGDLSVYWYQQSLDQGLQFLIQYYNGEERAKGNILERFSAQQFPDLHSELNLSSLELGDSALYFCASARDRGLAFFGQGTRLTVV.

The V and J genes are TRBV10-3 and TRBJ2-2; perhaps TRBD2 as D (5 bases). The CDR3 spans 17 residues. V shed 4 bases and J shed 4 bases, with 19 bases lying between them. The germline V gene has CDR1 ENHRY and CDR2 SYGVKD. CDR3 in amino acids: CAISVVPPAAGTGELFF. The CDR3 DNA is TGTGCCATCAGTGTAGTCCCGCCAGCGGCTGGCACCGGGGAGCTGTTTTTT.

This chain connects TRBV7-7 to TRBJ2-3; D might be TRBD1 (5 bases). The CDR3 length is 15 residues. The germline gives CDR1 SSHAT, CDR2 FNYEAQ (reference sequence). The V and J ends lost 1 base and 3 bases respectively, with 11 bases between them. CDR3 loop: CASSLGTGPTDTQYF. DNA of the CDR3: TGTGCCAGCAGCTTAGGAACAGGTCCGACAGATACGCAGTATTTT.

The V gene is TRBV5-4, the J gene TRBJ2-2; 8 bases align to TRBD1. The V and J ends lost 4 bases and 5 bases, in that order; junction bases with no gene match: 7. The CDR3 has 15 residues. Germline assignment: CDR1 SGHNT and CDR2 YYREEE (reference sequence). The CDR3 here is CASSPTGGLTGELFF. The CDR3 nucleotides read TGTGCCAGCAGCCCCACAGGGGGGCTGACCGGGGAGCTGTTTTTT.

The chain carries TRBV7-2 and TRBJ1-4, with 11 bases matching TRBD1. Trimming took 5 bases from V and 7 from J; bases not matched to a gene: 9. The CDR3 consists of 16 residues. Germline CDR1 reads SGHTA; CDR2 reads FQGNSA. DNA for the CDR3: TGTGCCAGCAGCCCCAATGGTGGGACAGGGGGTGAAAAACTGTTTTTT. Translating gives CASSPNGGTGGEKLFF.

The CDR3 nucleotides are TGTGCCAGCAGCCAAGGTAGGTGGGGACAGGGGCACTCACCCCTCCACTTT. Translated: CASSQGRWGQGHSPLHF. The chain recombines TRBV3-1 (or the pseudogene TRBV3-2) with TRBJ1-6, with 10 bases lining up with TRBD1. The germline gives CDR1 LGHDT, CDR2 YNNKEL (reference sequence). Trimming cost V 1 base and J 10 bases; bases outside gene matches: 10. The CDR3 spans 17 residues.

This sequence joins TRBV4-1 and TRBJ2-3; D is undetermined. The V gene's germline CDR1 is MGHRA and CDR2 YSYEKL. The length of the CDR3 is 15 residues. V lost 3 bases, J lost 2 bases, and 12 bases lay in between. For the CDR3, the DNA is TGCGCCAGCAGCCATCCCAGACAAGACACAGATACGCAGTATTTT. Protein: CASSHPRQDTDTQYF.

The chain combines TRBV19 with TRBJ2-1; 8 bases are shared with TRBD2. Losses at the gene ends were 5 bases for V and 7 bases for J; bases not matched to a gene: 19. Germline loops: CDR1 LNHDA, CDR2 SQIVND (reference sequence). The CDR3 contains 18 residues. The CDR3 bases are TGTGCCAGTAGTCCCAACCCCTTTACTAGCGGCTTCCGGAATGAGCAGTTCTTC. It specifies CASSPNPFTSGFRNEQFF.